This TCR beta chain was captured by sequencing in a study of blood T cell repertoires in COVID-19. Overall study: Some COVID-19 samples were acute and others convalescent; all came from the United States, Italy and Spain. In each case, the material was cDNA or gDNA derived from T cells, B-cell-depleted T cells, or PBMCs.

V was pared by 1 base and J by 2 bases, with 19 bases between. The CDR3 totals 18 residues. The V gene's germline CDR1 is MGHRA and CDR2 YSYEKL. Seattle-derived patients entered the study during active infection and were followed longitudinally. This clone came up once. In the original workflow: Reference gene primer amplification in the assay estimated nucleated cell counts. This table comes from immunoSEQ multiplex PCR, and its TCRdb copy is limited to in-frame clones, with some not included. V and J calls and clone size come straight from that table; D and trimming were deduced from the DNA. This sample carries approximately 300,000 clones, roughly 90% of them seen once, and the ten largest clones take roughly 10%.

The source is a woman aged 25 to 45 with COVID-19, enrolled during active disease. This chain links TRBV4-1 with TRBJ2-3; D possibly corresponds to TRBD1 (5 bases). The specimen sequenced was peripheral blood. CDR3 nucleotides: TGCGCCAGCAGCCAAGTATGGGTTGCGTCAGGGAACACAGATACGCAGTATTTT. Protein product: CASSQVWVASGNTDTQYF.